One sample yielded the 2 T cell receptor beta chains listed below, sequenced in a study of T-cell reconstitution after alpha-beta-depleted transplantation in children. Library preparation (for TCRbeta) was performed with unique molecular identifiers. Each CDR3 protein gets one entry after TCRdb re-called the PCR reads with MiXCR. The repertoire holds around 370,000 distinct CDR3 sequences, with 10% as singletons. The sequences come from PBMCs from the stem cell graft donor, collected from the stem cell graft. The origin of the receptors is a human donor who donated a stem cell graft to a child with acute lymphoblastic leukemia.

The chain links TRBV7-2 to TRBJ2-7; D remains ambiguous. This CDR3 comprises 14 residues. V was cut by 1 base and J by 2 bases, with 9 bases left in between. Germline V gene data show CDR1 as SGHTA and CDR2 as FQGNSA. CDR3 in amino acids: CASSLGDTAYEQYF. The CDR3 DNA sequence: TGTGCCAGCAGCTTAGGAGACACAGCCTACGAGCAGTACTTC.

The genes are TRBV12-3 or TRBV12-4 and TRBJ1-5; 7 bases are a match to TRBD1. The CDR3 spans 15 residues. Trimming at V came to 2 bases and at J to 1 base, leaving 2 bases not matched to a gene. CDR3 DNA sequence: TGTGCCAGCAGTTTAACAGGGGTAAGCAATCAGCCCCAGCATTTT. Amino acids: CASSLTGVSNQPQHF.